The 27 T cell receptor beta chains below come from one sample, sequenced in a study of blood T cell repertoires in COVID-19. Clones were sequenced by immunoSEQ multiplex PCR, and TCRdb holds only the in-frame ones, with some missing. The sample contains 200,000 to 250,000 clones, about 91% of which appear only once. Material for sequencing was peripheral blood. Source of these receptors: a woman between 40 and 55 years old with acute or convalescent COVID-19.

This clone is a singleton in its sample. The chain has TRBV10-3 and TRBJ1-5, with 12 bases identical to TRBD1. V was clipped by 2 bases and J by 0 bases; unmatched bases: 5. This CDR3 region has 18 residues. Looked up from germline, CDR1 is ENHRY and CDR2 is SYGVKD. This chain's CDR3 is CAISEGTGGYNSNQPQHF. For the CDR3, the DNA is TGTGCCATCAGTGAGGGGACAGGGGGCTACAATAGCAATCAGCCCCAGCATTTT.

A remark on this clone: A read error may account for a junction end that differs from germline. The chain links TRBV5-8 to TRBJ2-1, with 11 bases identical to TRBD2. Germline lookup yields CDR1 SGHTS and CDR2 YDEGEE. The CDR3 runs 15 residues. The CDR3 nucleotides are TGTGCCAGCAGATATAGCGGGGGGGCCTACGATGAGCAGTTCTTC. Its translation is CASRYSGGAYDEQFF. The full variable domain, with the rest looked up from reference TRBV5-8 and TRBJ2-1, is EAGVTQSPTHLIKTRGQQATLRCSPISGHTSVYWYQQALGLGLQFLLWYDEGEERNRGNFPPRFSGRQFPNYSSELNVNALELEDSALYLCASRYSGGAYDEQFFGPGTRLTVL.

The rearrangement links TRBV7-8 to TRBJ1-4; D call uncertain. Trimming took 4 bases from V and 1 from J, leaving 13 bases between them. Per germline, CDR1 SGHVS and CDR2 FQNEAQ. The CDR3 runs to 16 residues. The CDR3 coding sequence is TGTGCCAGCAGCTCCCGAGCGGGAATAACTAATGAAAAACTGTTTTTT. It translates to CASSSRAGITNEKLFF.

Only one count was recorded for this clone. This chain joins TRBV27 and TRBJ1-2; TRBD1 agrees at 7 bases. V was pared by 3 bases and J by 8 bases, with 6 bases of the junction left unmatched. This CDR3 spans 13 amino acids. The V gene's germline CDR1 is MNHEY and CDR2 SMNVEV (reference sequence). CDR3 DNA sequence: TGTGCCAGCAGTTTCGGGACAGAGCTGGGCTACACCTTC. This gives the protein CASSFGTELGYTF.

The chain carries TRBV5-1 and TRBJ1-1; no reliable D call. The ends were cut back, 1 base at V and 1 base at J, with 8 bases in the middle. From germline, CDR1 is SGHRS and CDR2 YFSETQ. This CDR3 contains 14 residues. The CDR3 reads CASSLNRQNTEAFF. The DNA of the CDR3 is TGCGCCAGCAGCTTGAACAGACAGAACACTGAAGCTTTCTTT.

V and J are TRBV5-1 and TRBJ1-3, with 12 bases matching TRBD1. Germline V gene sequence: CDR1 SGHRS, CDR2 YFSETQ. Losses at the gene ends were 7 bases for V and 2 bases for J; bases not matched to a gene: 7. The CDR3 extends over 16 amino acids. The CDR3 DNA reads TGCGCCAGCCAGTATGGGGACAGGGGGCCTGGAAACACCATATATTTT. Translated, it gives CASQYGDRGPGNTIYF.

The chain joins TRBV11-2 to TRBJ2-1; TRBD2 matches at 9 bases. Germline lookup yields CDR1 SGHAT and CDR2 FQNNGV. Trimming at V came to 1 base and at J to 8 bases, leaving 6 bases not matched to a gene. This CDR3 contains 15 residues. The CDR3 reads CASSLGSSGVYEQFF. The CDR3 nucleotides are TGTGCCAGCAGCTTAGGGTCTAGCGGGGTATATGAGCAGTTCTTC.

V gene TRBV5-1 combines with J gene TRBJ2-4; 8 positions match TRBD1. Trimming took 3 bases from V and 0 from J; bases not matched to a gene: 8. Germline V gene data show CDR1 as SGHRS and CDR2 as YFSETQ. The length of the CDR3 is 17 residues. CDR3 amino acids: CASSSRDRIGAKNIQYF. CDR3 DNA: TGCGCCAGCAGCTCCCGGGACAGGATCGGAGCCAAAAACATTCAGTACTTC.

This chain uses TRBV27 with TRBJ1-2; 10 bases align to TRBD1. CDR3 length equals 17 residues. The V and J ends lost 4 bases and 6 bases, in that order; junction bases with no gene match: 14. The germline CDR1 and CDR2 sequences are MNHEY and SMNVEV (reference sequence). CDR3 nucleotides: TGTGCCAGCAGTTCCTGGGACAGGGGTCGACTTACCGATGGCTACACCTTC. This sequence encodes CASSSWDRGRLTDGYTF.

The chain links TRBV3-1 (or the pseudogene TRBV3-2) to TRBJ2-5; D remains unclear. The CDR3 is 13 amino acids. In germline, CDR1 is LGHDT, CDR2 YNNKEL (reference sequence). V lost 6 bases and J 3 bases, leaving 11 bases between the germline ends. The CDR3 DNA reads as TGTGCCAGCAGGGGCTACAGAGAAGAGACCCAGTACTTC. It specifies CASRGYREETQYF.

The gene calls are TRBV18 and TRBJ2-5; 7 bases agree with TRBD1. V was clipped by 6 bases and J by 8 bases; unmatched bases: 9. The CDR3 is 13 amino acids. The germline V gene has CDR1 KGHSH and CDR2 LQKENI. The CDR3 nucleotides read TGTGCCAGCTCGATAGACAGGGTGGAAACCCAGTACTTC. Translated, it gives CASSIDRVETQYF.

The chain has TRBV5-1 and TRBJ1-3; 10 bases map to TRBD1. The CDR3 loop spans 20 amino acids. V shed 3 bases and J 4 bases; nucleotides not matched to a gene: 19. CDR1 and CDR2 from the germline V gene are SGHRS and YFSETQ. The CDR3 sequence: CASSSGQGSIFVGGGNTIYF. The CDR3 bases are TGCGCCAGCAGCTCGGGACAGGGGAGTATTTTTGTAGGCGGCGGAAACACCATATATTTT.

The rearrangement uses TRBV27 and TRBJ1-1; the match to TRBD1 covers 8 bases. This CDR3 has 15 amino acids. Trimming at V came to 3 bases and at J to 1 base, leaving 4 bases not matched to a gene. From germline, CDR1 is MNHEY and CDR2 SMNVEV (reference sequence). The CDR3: CASSLGGTGNTEAFF. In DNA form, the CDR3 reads TGTGCCAGCAGTTTGGGAGGGACAGGGAACACTGAAGCTTTCTTT.

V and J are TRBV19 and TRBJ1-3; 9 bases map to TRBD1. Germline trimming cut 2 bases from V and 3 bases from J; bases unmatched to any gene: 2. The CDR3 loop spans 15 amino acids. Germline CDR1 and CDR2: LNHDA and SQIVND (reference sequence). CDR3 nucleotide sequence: TGTGCCAGTAGTATAACAGGGGGCTATGGAAACACCATATATTTT. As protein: CASSITGGYGNTIYF.

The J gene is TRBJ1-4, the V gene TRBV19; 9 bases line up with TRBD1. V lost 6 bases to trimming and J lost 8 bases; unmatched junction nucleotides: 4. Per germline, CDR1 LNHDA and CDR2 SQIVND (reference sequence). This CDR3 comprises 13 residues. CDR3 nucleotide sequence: TGTGCCAGTAGGGACAGGGGAGGCGAAAAACTGTTTTTT. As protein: CASRDRGGEKLFF.

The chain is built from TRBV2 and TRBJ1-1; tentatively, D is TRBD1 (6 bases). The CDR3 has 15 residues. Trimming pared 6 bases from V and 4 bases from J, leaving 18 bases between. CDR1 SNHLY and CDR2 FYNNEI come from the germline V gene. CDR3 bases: TGTGCCAGCAGCCCACAGGGTATATCCCGCACTGAAGCTTTCTTT. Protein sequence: CASSPQGISRTEAFF.

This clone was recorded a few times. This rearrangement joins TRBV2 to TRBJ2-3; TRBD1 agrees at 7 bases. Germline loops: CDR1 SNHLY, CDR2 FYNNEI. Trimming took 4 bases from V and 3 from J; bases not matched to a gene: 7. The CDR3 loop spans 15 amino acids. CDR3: CASSARGRGTDTQYF. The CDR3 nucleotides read TGTGCCAGCAGTGCGAGGGGGCGAGGGACAGATACGCAGTATTTT.

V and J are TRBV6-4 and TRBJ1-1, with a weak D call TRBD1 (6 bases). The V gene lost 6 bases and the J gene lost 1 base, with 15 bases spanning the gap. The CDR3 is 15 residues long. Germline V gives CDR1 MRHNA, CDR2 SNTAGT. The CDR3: CASSPRGGTNTEAFF. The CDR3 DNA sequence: TGTGCCAGCAGCCCCAGGGGAGGGACGAACACTGAAGCTTTCTTT.

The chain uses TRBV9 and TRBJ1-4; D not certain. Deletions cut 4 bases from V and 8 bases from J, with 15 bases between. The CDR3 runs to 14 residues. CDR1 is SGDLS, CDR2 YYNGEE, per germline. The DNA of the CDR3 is TGTGCCAGCAGCCCAGCAGTGCTGCGGGAAAAACTGTTTTTT. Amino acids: CASSPAVLREKLFF.

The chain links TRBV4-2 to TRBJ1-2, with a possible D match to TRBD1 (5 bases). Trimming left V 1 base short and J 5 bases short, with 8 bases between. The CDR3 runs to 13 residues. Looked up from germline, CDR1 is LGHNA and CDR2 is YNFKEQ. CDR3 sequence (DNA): TGTGCCAGCAGCCAAGTGCAGGGATATGGCTACACCTTC. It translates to CASSQVQGYGYTF.

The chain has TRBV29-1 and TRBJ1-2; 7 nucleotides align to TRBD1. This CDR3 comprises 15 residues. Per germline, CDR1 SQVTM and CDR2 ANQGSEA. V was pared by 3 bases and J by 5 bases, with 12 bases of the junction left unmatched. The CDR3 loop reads CSVEPPHDRAYGYTF. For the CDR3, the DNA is TGCAGCGTTGAGCCCCCCCACGACAGGGCTTATGGCTACACCTTC.

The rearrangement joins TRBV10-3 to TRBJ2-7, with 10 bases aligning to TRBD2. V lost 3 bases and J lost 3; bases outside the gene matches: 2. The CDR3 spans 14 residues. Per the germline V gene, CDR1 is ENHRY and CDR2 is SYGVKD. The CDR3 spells CAISEAGGGYEQYV. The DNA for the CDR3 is TGTGCCATCAGTGAAGCGGGGGGGGGCTACGAGCAGTACGTC.

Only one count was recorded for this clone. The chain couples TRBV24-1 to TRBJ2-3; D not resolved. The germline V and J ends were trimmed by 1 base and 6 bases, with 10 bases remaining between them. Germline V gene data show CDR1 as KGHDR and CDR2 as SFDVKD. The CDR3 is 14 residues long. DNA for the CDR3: TGTGCCACCAGTGATTTTACGGGTCGGGATACGCAGTATTTT. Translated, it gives CATSDFTGRDTQYF.

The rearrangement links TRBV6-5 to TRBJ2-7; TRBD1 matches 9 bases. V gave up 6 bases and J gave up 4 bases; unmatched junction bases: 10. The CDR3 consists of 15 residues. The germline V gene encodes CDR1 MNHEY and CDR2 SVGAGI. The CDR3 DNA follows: TGTGCCAGCAGCCACAACTACAGGGGGCTGTACGAGCAGTACGTC. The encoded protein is CASSHNYRGLYEQYV.

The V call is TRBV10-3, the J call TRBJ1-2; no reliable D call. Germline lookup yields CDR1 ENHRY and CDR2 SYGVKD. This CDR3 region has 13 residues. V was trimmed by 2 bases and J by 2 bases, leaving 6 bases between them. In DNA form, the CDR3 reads TGTGCCATCAGTGAGGCGGTAAACTATGGCTACACCTTC. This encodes CAISEAVNYGYTF.

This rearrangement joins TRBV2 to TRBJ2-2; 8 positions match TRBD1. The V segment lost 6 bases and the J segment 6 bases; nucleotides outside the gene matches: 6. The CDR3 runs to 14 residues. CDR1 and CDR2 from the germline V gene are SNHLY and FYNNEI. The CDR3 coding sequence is TGTGCCAGCAGGCAGGAGACAGGGGCCGGGGAGCTGTTTTTT. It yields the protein CASRQETGAGELFF.

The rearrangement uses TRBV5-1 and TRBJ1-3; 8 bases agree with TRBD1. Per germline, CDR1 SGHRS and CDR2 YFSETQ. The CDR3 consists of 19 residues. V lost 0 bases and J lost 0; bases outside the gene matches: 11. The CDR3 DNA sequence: TGCGCCAGCAGCTTGGAAGGGCAGGGGGCAGCCTTCTCTGGAAACACCATATATTTT. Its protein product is CASSLEGQGAAFSGNTIYF.